A single sample gave rise to the 30 T cell receptor beta chains below, sequenced in a study of T cell responses to AZD1222 COVID-19 vaccine. The protocol was immunoSEQ multiplex PCR, while the TCRdb copy is restricted to in-frame clones and leaves out a portion. In the table there are some 120,000 clones, 70% to 90% of which are singletons. The sequencing used peripheral blood, collected on day 0 of AZD1222 vaccination. The receptors were sampled from an adult in good health.

This clone was detected only a few times. The chain has TRBV3-1 (or the pseudogene TRBV3-2) and TRBJ2-7; 8 positions agree with TRBD1. The CDR3 consists of 12 residues. V was pared by 7 bases and J by 4 bases, with 3 bases of the junction left unmatched. The V gene's germline CDR1 is LGHDT and CDR2 YNNKEL (reference sequence). This CDR3 is CASMDREYEQYF. As DNA, the CDR3 is TGTGCCAGCATGGACAGGGAATACGAGCAGTACTTC.

CDR3 protein: CASRHRVFNYGYTF. The CDR3 nucleotides are TGTGCCAGCAGGCACAGGGTGTTCAATTATGGCTACACCTTC. The rearrangement joins TRBV6-5 to TRBJ1-2; a possible D gene is TRBD1 (6 bases). V was shortened by 6 bases and J by 5 bases, with 16 bases between the two germline ends. The CDR3 sequence is 14 residues long. The germline CDR1 and CDR2 sequences are MNHEY and SVGAGI.

The CDR3 loop reads CASKYDRGYTGELFF. DNA of the CDR3: TGTGCCAGTAAATATGACAGGGGATACACCGGGGAGCTGTTTTTT. The V call is TRBV19, the J call TRBJ2-2, with TRBD1 matching over 8 bases. Germline-derived CDR1 and CDR2 are LNHDA and SQIVND (reference sequence). This CDR3 is built from 15 residues. Unmatched junction bases numbered 7, after V lost 7 bases and J lost 3 bases.

This clone turned up a few times. This chain joins TRBV5-1 and TRBJ2-2, with a weak D call TRBD2 (6 bases). The CDR3 loop spans 13 amino acids. Germline V gives CDR1 SGHRS, CDR2 YFSETQ. V lost 5 bases, J lost 4 bases, and 9 bases lay in between. The CDR3 sequence is CASRGGVTGELFF. The CDR3 nucleotides are TGCGCCAGCAGGGGCGGGGTCACCGGGGAGCTGTTTTTT.

In DNA, the CDR3 is TGCGCCAGAAACGGACCCCTTTGGGAAGCTTTCTTT. Translated: CARNGPLWEAFF. V usage is TRBV23-1 and J usage is TRBJ1-1; D is ambiguous. TRBV23-1 is known as an ORF, though its function is uncertain. V lost 9 bases, J lost 8 bases, and 16 bases lay in between. The length of the CDR3 is 12 residues.

V gene TRBV29-1 combines with J gene TRBJ2-5; unclear D gene. Between the trimmed V and J ends, which lost 4 bases and 3 bases, there was a span of 9 bases. The CDR3 sequence is 12 residues long. Germline CDR1 reads SQVTM; CDR2 reads ANQGSEA. DNA of the CDR3: TGCAGCGTTGCCCGGGCAGAAGAGACCCAGTACTTC. It specifies CSVARAEETQYF.

V and J are TRBV7-8 and TRBJ2-7; no firm D call. The CDR3 is 11 residues long. V was trimmed by 6 bases and J by 5 bases, leaving 8 bases between them. Germline CDR1 and CDR2: SGHVS and FQNEAQ. CDR3 amino acids: CASSTGNEQYF. The DNA for the CDR3 is TGTGCCAGCAGTACTGGGAACGAGCAGTACTTC. Using reference TRBV7-8 and TRBJ2-7 for the parts outside the CDR3, the full variable domain is GAGVSQSPRYKVAKRGQDVALRCDPISGHVSLFWYQQALGQGPEFLTYFQNEAQLDKSGLPSDRFFAERPEGSVSTLKIQRTQQEDSAVYLCASSTGNEQYFGPGTRLTVT.

The chain carries TRBV7-3 and TRBJ2-1; TRBD1 is a possible D gene (6 bases). Trimming left V 5 bases short and J 1 base short, with 12 bases between. Germline V gene data show CDR1 as SGHTA and CDR2 as FQGTGA. The CDR3 is 15 residues long. The CDR3 DNA reads as TGTGCCAGCAGCCCCAGGGGAAAGTCCTACAATGAGCAGTTCTTC. This translates into CASSPRGKSYNEQFF.

The CDR3: CASTLRGRDSPLHF. The CDR3 bases are TGTGCCAGCACCCTAAGGGGTCGGGATTCACCCCTCCACTTT. V is TRBV11-2 and J is TRBJ1-6, with D perhaps matching TRBD1 (5 bases). This CDR3 is built from 14 residues. V lost 7 bases, J lost 8 bases, and 15 bases lay in between. The germline gives CDR1 SGHAT, CDR2 FQNNGV.

The chain couples TRBV7-2 to TRBJ2-1; 8 nucleotides match TRBD2. J gave up 6 bases and V 5 bases, and 6 bases lay outside the gene matches. The CDR3 consists of 14 residues. CDR1 and CDR2 (germline): SGHTA, FQGNSA. CDR3 nucleotide sequence: TGTGCCAGCAGCGACCCGGGACTAGGCAATGAGCAGTTCTTC. Its translation: CASSDPGLGNEQFF.

This clone was found once. The V gene is TRBV18, the J gene TRBJ2-2; TRBD1 aligns across 10 bases. Trimming removed 2 bases from V and 3 bases from J; junction bases left unmatched: 3. CDR1 is KGHSH, CDR2 LQKENI, per germline. CDR3 length: 16 residues. The CDR3 DNA reads as TGTGCCAGCTCACCAAGGACAGGGGGAGACACCGGGGAGCTGTTTTTT. Translation: CASSPRTGGDTGELFF.

This clone was observed a single time. This chain links TRBV5-1 with TRBJ1-2; D is unresolved. The germline V gene encodes CDR1 SGHRS and CDR2 YFSETQ. Trimming pared 2 bases from V and 3 bases from J, leaving 8 bases between. The CDR3 spans 13 residues. For the CDR3, the DNA is TGCGCCAGCAGCTTCGACGGAGACTATGGCTACACCTTC. Translation: CASSFDGDYGYTF.

The V gene is TRBV5-1, the J gene TRBJ2-1; D could derive from TRBD1 or TRBD2 (5 bases each). CDR1 is SGHRS, CDR2 YFSETQ, per germline. This CDR3 region has 15 residues. The germline V and J ends were trimmed by 4 bases and 7 bases, with 18 bases remaining between them. The CDR3 reads CASSGGILGQNEQFF. CDR3 nucleotide sequence: TGCGCCAGCAGCGGGGGTATTTTGGGCCAGAATGAGCAGTTCTTC.

The chain is built from TRBV7-9 and TRBJ1-2, with a tentative D call TRBD1 (5 bases). V was clipped by 1 base and J by 8 bases, with 17 bases between them. From germline, CDR1 is SEHNR and CDR2 FQNEAQ (reference sequence). This CDR3 region has 15 residues. DNA for the CDR3: TGTGCCAGCAGCTTAGGGGGGTTCAGGAAGAGCGGCTACACCTTC. It codes for CASSLGGFRKSGYTF. Variable domain in full (rest from reference TRBV7-9 and TRBJ1-2): DTGVSQNPRHKITKRGQNVTFRCDPISEHNRLYWYRQTLGQGPEFLTYFQNEAQLEKSRLLSDRFSAERPKGSFSTLEIQRTEQGDSAMYLCASSLGGFRKSGYTFGSGTRLTVV.

This sequence joins TRBV5-1 and TRBJ1-3; D not certain. The CDR3 has 15 residues. Germline CDR1 reads SGHRS; CDR2 reads YFSETQ. Trimming shortened V by 4 bases and J by 7 bases, and 18 bases separated the two germline ends. The CDR3 sequence is CASSLGLAGSNTIYF. In DNA form, the CDR3 reads TGCGCCAGCAGCCTCGGACTAGCGGGGAGTAACACCATATATTTT.

This clone was seen once. The V gene is TRBV30, the J gene TRBJ1-2, with TRBD1 as a possible D gene (5 bases). Trimming took 0 bases from V and 13 from J, leaving 15 bases between them. Germline V gives CDR1 GTSNPN, CDR2 SVGIG (reference sequence). The CDR3 is 12 residues long. The CDR3 DNA is TGTGCCTGGAGTGTACCGGCGGGCGGGGGCACCTTC. This gives the protein CAWSVPAGGGTF.

The V gene is TRBV19, the J gene TRBJ1-2; maybe TRBD1 (6 bases). V was pared by 5 bases and J by 0 bases, with 10 bases between. The CDR3 spans 14 residues. Germline V gene lookup returns CDR1 LNHDA and CDR2 SQIVND (reference sequence). This CDR3 reads CASSWGPTNYGYTF. The CDR3, as DNA: TGTGCCAGTAGTTGGGGGCCCACTAACTATGGCTACACCTTC.

The chain is built from TRBV15 and TRBJ2-7, with no clear D. V was cut by 0 bases and J by 5 bases, with 8 bases left in between. Germline loops: CDR1 LNHNV, CDR2 YYDKDF (reference sequence). The CDR3 is 13 residues long. Here the CDR3 reads CATSRDFPDEQYF. CDR3 nucleotides: TGTGCCACCAGCAGAGATTTTCCCGACGAGCAGTACTTC.

In this sample, this clone turned up a few times. In DNA, the CDR3 is TGTGCCAGCAGGCCGAGGGCGGGTCCTTCCTACAATGAGCAGTTCTTC. This gives the protein CASRPRAGPSYNEQFF. The chain is built from TRBV2 and TRBJ2-1; D may be TRBD2 (5 bases). Looked up from germline, CDR1 is SNHLY and CDR2 is FYNNEI. V was shortened by 6 bases and J by 1 base, with 16 bases between the two germline ends. This CDR3 comprises 16 residues.

The rearrangement joins TRBV19 to TRBJ2-7; TRBD2 agrees at 10 bases. The CDR3 is 13 residues long. Germline assignment: CDR1 LNHDA and CDR2 SQIVND (reference sequence). Unmatched junction bases numbered 5, after V lost 7 bases and J lost 5 bases. The CDR3 region is CASNSGGAHEQYF. CDR3 nucleotides: TGTGCCAGTAACAGCGGGGGGGCCCACGAGCAGTACTTC. Combining the CDR3 with reference TRBV19 and TRBJ2-7 gives the whole variable domain DGGITQSPKYLFRKEGQNVTLSCEQNLNHDAMYWYRQDPGQGLRLIYYSQIVNDFQKGDIAEGYSVSREKKESFPLTVTSAQKNPTAFYLCASNSGGAHEQYFGPGTRLTVT.

The chain couples TRBV6-4 to TRBJ2-1; 12 bases align to TRBD2. This CDR3 is 16 amino acids long. The germline V gene has CDR1 MRHNA and CDR2 SNTAGT. Trimming cost V 0 bases and J 11 bases; bases outside gene matches: 8. The DNA of the CDR3 is TGTGCCAGCAGTGACTCGATGGCTAGCGGGGGGGCAAAGCAGTTCTTC. It specifies CASSDSMASGGAKQFF.

This rearrangement joins TRBV6-5 to TRBJ1-2; TRBD1 matches 11 bases. The CDR3 has 15 residues. The ends lost 6 bases at V and 8 bases at J; junction bases unmatched: 11. Germline loops: CDR1 MNHEY, CDR2 SVGAGI. Here the CDR3 DNA reads TGTGCCAGCAGGTCCAGCGGGACAGGGGGAAAGGGCTACACCTTC. This sequence encodes CASRSSGTGGKGYTF.

DNA for the CDR3: TGTGCCAGTAGTTCTTACCAAGAGACCCAGTACTTC. It codes for CASSSYQETQYF. V usage is TRBV19 and J usage is TRBJ2-5, with D unresolved. V gave up 5 bases and J gave up 0 bases, with 4 bases separating them. Germline CDR1 and CDR2: LNHDA and SQIVND (reference sequence). This CDR3 has 12 amino acids.

V usage is TRBV7-9 and J usage is TRBJ2-5; D unclear. Germline V gives CDR1 SEHNR, CDR2 FQNEAQ (reference sequence). V was clipped by 8 bases and J by 5 bases, with 21 bases between them. The CDR3 has 15 amino acids. CDR3 nucleotides: TGTGCCAGCTTTAAGTTTTTCGGAATCCAGGAGACCCAGTACTTC. Translation: CASFKFFGIQETQYF.

The chain employs TRBV14 and TRBJ2-7; D may be TRBD1 or TRBD2 (7 bases each). Trimming stripped 0 bases from V and 5 bases from J, with 11 bases between. The CDR3 is made up of 14 amino acids. Germline CDR1 is SGHDN and CDR2 is FVKESK. CDR3 sequence (DNA): TGTGCCAGCAGCCAAGAGACAGGGAGGGACGAGCAGTACTTC. It translates to CASSQETGRDEQYF.

This clone is a singleton in its sample. The chain is built from TRBV6-5 and TRBJ2-1, with D perhaps TRBD1 (6 bases). Germline-derived CDR1 and CDR2 are MNHEY and SVGAGI. The CDR3 is 13 residues long. V was pared by 5 bases and J by 6 bases, with 11 bases between. The CDR3 spells CASSPGQSNEQFF. In DNA, the CDR3 is TGTGCCAGCAGTCCCGGACAGAGCAATGAGCAGTTCTTC.

The gene calls are TRBV15 and TRBJ2-5; D gene unclear. This CDR3 has 14 amino acids. The V gene lost 0 bases and the J gene lost 2 bases, with 7 bases spanning the gap. Germline values: CDR1 LNHNV, CDR2 YYDKDF (reference sequence). CDR3 protein: CATSRDMRQETQYF. Written as DNA, the CDR3 is TGTGCCACCAGCAGAGATATGCGGCAAGAGACCCAGTACTTC.

This chain connects TRBV9 to TRBJ1-3; D uncertain. V dropped 1 base and J dropped 1 base, with 12 bases sitting between them. The CDR3 consists of 16 residues. The germline gives CDR1 SGDLS, CDR2 YYNGEE. In DNA, the CDR3 is TGTGCCAGCAGCGTAAATTTAGGAACGTCTGGAAACACCATATATTTT. Amino acids: CASSVNLGTSGNTIYF.

The rearrangement links TRBV5-1 to TRBJ1-1, with D unclear. Trimming left V 1 base short and J 0 bases short, with 7 bases between. The CDR3 is 14 amino acids. The germline CDR1 and CDR2 sequences are SGHRS and YFSETQ. CDR3 in DNA: TGCGCCAGCAGCTTGCAGTTTTTGAACACTGAAGCTTTCTTT. This codes for CASSLQFLNTEAFF.

This chain uses TRBV18 with TRBJ2-3; D gene uncertain. The germline V gene has CDR1 KGHSH and CDR2 LQKENI. The CDR3 has 13 residues. V was pared by 1 base and J by 1 base, with 3 bases between. The DNA for the CDR3 is TGTGCCAGCTCACCACGGGGCACAGATACGCAGTATTTT. It specifies CASSPRGTDTQYF.